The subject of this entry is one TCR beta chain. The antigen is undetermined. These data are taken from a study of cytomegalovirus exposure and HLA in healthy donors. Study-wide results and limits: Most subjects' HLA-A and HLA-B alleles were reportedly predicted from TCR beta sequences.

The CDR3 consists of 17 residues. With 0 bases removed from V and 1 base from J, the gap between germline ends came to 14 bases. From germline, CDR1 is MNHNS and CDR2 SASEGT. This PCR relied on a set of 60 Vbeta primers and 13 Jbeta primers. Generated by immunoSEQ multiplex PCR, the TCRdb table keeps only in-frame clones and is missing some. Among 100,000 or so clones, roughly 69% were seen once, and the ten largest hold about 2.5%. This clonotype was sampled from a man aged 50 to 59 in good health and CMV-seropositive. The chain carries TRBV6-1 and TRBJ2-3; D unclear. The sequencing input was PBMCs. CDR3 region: CASSEARSVRGTDTQYF. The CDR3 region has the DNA TGTGCCAGCAGTGAAGCGCGGAGTGTTCGGGGCACAGATACGCAGTATTTT.